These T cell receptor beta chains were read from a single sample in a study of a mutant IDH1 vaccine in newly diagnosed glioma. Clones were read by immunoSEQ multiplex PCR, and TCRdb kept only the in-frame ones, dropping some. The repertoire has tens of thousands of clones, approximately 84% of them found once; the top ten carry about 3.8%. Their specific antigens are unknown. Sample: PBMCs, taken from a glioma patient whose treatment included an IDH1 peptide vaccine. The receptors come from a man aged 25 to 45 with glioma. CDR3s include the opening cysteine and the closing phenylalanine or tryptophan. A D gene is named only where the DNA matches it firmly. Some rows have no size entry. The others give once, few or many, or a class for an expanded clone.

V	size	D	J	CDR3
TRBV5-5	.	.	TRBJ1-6	CASSLEGVGGSPLHF
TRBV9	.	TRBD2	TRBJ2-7	CASSRLAGGLYEQYF
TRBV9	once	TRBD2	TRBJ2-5	CASSVGASGGGETQYF
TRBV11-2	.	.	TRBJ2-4	CASSFRGTAKNIQYF
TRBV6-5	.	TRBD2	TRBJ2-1	CASSYASGGPYNEQFF
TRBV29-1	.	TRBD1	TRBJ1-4	CSVPDRGNEKLFF
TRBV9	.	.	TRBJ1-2	CASSVSVGTGYGYTF
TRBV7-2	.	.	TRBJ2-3	CASSLVARDTQYF
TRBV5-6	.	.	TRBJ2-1	CASSLGLSEEYEQFF
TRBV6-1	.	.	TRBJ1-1	CASSYGSRAFF
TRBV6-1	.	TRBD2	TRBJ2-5	CASLPAGVGETQYF
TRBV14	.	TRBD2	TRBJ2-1	CASSRTRYNEQFF
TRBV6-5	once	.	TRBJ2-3	CASRDRVDTQYF
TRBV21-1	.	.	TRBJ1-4	CASRSPPPPQATNEKLFF
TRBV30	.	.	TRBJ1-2	CAWSPRGDYGYTF
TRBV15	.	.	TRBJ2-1	CATSRGRLDNEQFF
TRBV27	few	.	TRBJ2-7	CASSFGQSGEQYF
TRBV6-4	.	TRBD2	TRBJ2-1	CASSAGTSPSNEQFF
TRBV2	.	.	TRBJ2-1	CASSEGTRGINEQFF
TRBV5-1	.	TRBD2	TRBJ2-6	CASSLGPSGASGANVLTF
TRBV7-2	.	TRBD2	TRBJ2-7	CASSSFSGSGVNEQYF
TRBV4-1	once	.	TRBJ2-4	CASSPLGVLAGKRDIQYF
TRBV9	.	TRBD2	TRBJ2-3	CASSESSGSSADTQYF
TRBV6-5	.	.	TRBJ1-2	CASSRAQGNYGYTF
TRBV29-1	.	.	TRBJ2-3	CSVPAPDTQYF
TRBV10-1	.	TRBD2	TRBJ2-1	CASSARLAGEQFF
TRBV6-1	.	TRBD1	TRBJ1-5	CASRTRQGSNQPQHF
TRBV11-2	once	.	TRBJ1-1	CASSSQGKKAGTEAFF
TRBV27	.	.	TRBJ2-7	CASSSTGKAYEQYF
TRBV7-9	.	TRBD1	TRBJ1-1	CASSRDRAASEAFF
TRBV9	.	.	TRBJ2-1	CASSVRWELNEQFF
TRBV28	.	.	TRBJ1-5	CASSPQQDMYSNQPQHF
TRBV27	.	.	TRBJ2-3	CASSLSPGTATDTQYF
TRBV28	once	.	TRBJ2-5	CASSSYQETQYF
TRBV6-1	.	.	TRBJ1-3	CASSEEDSISGNTIYF
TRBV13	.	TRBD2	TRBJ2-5	CASRYTSGGPETQYF
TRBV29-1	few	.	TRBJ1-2	CSVGHVNYGYTF
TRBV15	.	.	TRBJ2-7	CATSLGTILGYEQYF
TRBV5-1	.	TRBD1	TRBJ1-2	CASSEAQGGLYGYTF
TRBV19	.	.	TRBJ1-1	CACRRGGGEAFF
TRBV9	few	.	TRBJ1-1	CASSALDGAKAFF
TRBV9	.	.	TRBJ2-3	CASSVGGVWADTQYF
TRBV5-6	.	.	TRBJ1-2	CASELGQLYGYTF
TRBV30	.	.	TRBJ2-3	CAWSVQGNLGTNTQYF
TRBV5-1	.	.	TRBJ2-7	CASSLETPSSYEQYF
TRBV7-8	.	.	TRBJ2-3	CASSLSSTDTQYF
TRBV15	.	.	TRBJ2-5	CATSRGQPQETQYF
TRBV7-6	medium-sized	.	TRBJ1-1	CASSLGGLSNTEAFF
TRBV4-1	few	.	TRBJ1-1	CASSLLGQNTEAFF
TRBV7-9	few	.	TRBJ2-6	CASSLSRETGFSGANVLTF
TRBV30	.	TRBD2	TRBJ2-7	CAWSKRGSSYEQYF
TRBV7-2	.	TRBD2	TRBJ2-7	CASSPRTSRAYEQYF
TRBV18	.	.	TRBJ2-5	CASSLGKRSQETQYF
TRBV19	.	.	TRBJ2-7	CASSIDLTVKFYEQYF